A few counts support the clone carrying this T cell receptor beta chain. The antigen is not known. This sample is drawn from a study of cytomegalovirus exposure and HLA in healthy donors. Study results and caveats: Later findings reportedly placed an Asian-associated ancestry cluster below the approximately 620-donor mean for N-insertions.

PCR involved 60 Vbeta and 13 Jbeta primers. Per the study methods: Later analysis identified 80 million to 90 million unique TCR beta chains, around 10 million shared. TCRdb keeps only in-frame clones here, not all; method: immunoSEQ multiplex PCR. The DNA was the basis for D and trimming; V, J and clone size are from that table. Of 150,000 or so clones detected, 65% to 80% appear once; the ten largest clones hold 2.8%. CDR1 and CDR2 from the germline V gene are LNHDA and SQIVND (reference sequence). The CDR3 loop spans 15 amino acids. Trimming removed 4 bases from V and 5 bases from J; junction bases left unmatched: 7.

The sample consisted of PBMCs. The gene calls are TRBV19 and TRBJ2-2, with TRBD1 identical over 7 bases. The clonotype comes from a man younger than 35 in good health and CMV-seronegative. In nucleotides, the CDR3 is TGTGCCAGTAGTAAGGGGACAGTTTCTACCGGGGAGCTGTTTTTT. Its translation is CASSKGTVSTGELFF.